This entry lists 2 T cell receptor beta chains sequenced from one sample in a study of blood T cell repertoires in COVID-19. Sequencing was performed with immunoSEQ multiplex PCR; in TCRdb, only in-frame clones are kept and a portion is missing. The table includes about 370,000 clones, approximately 90% detected once. The material sequenced was PBMCs or T cells enriched from blood (not recorded which). Source of these receptors: a man aged 18 to 30 who had recovered from COVID-19.

The chain combines TRBV3-1 (or the pseudogene TRBV3-2) with TRBJ1-1, with 7 nucleotides matching TRBD1. Germline trimming cut 4 bases from V and 0 bases from J; bases unmatched to any gene: 8. The CDR3 extends over 16 amino acids. In germline, CDR1 is LGHDT, CDR2 YNNKEL (reference sequence). CDR3 residues: CASSPWTGAMNTEAFF. DNA for the CDR3: TGTGCCAGCAGCCCCTGGACAGGTGCTATGAACACTGAAGCTTTCTTT.

V usage is TRBV18 and J usage is TRBJ2-4; D may be TRBD2 (5 bases). The CDR3 spans 12 residues. Looked up from germline, CDR1 is KGHSH and CDR2 is LQKENI. Trimming removed 3 bases at V and 8 bases at J, with 8 bases between. The CDR3 DNA reads as TGTGCCAGCTCACCCAAAGCGGACATTCAGTACTTC. Translation gives CASSPKADIQYF.